These T cell receptor beta chains were read from a single sample in a study of blood T cell repertoires in COVID-19. Method: immunoSEQ multiplex PCR; TCRdb's copy keeps in-frame clones and lacks some. Here the sample spans roughly 220,000 clones, approximately 84% being singletons. The sequencing input was peripheral blood. Receptors were obtained from an older woman with acute or convalescent COVID-19. Each CDR3 is given with its conserved first and last residue. The D gene is left open where the match is weak. Clone size, where shown, is once, few, many, or a class for clones that have expanded.

d_gene: NA; abundance: NA; v_gene: TRBV24-1; j_gene: TRBJ1-2; CDR3aa: CATSDPRRPGGYTF; CDR3nt: TGTGCCACCAGTGATCCCAGGAGGCCGGGAGGCTACACCTTC
d_gene: NA; abundance: NA; v_gene: TRBV19; j_gene: TRBJ2-1; CDR3aa: CASSLLNNEQFF; CDR3nt: TGTGCCAGTAGCCTATTAAACAATGAGCAGTTCTTC
d_gene: TRBD1; abundance: few; v_gene: TRBV10-2; j_gene: TRBJ2-1; CDR3aa: CASSRGQGNYNEQFF; CDR3nt: TGCGCCAGCAGTCGTGGACAGGGTAATTACAATGAGCAGTTCTTC
d_gene: TRBD1; abundance: NA; v_gene: TRBV5-1; j_gene: TRBJ2-7; CDR3aa: CASSLGQGSSEQYF; CDR3nt: TGCGCCAGCAGCCTCGGACAGGGGTCGAGCGAGCAGTACTTC
d_gene: TRBD1; abundance: NA; v_gene: TRBV5-6; j_gene: TRBJ2-7; CDR3aa: CASSRDRAGEQYF; CDR3nt: TGTGCCAGCAGCCGGGACAGGGCAGGCGAGCAGTACTTC
d_gene: TRBD1; abundance: NA; v_gene: TRBV2; j_gene: TRBJ2-1; CDR3aa: CASSSERTGNEQFF; CDR3nt: TGTGCCAGCAGTTCAGAAAGGACAGGAAATGAGCAGTTCTTC
d_gene: TRBD2; abundance: NA; v_gene: TRBV13; j_gene: TRBJ2-2; CDR3aa: CASSLVSSGHTGELFF; CDR3nt: TGTGCCAGCAGCTTAGTTTCTAGCGGACATACCGGGGAGCTGTTTTTT
d_gene: NA; abundance: NA; v_gene: TRBV7-9; j_gene: TRBJ1-1; CDR3aa: CASSPRGGIMNTEAFF; CDR3nt: TGTGCCAGCAGCCCCCGGGGAGGGATCATGAACACTGAAGCTTTCTTT
d_gene: TRBD1; abundance: NA; v_gene: TRBV4-1; j_gene: TRBJ1-5; CDR3aa: CASSQVQGAYQPQHF; CDR3nt: TGCGCCAGCAGCCAAGTACAGGGGGCCTATCAGCCCCAGCATTTT
d_gene: TRBD1; abundance: NA; v_gene: TRBV5-1; j_gene: TRBJ2-7; CDR3aa: CASSYGQGSSYEQYF; CDR3nt: TGCGCCAGCAGCTACGGACAGGGGAGCTCCTACGAGCAGTACTTC
d_gene: TRBD1; abundance: NA; v_gene: TRBV28; j_gene: TRBJ1-2; CDR3aa: CASSYGQGVGYTF; CDR3nt: TGTGCCAGCAGTTATGGTCAGGGGGTGGGCTACACCTTC
d_gene: NA; abundance: NA; v_gene: TRBV7-9; j_gene: TRBJ1-1; CDR3aa: CASSPGAVSNTEAFF; CDR3nt: TGTGCCAGCAGCCCAGGAGCGGTCTCGAACACTGAAGCTTTCTTT
d_gene: NA; abundance: few; v_gene: TRBV2; j_gene: TRBJ1-5; CDR3aa: CASSERRRGNQPQHF; CDR3nt: TGTGCCAGCAGTGAGCGTAGGAGGGGCAATCAGCCCCAGCATTTT
d_gene: NA; abundance: NA; v_gene: TRBV27; j_gene: TRBJ2-7; CDR3aa: CASSLRQASYEQYF; CDR3nt: TGTGCCAGCAGTTTACGACAGGCCTCCTACGAGCAGTACTTC
d_gene: TRBD2; abundance: NA; v_gene: TRBV4-3; j_gene: TRBJ2-3; CDR3aa: CASSQYGGGVDTQYF; CDR3nt: TGCGCCAGCAGCCAGTACGGCGGGGGTGTAGATACGCAGTATTTT
d_gene: TRBD1; abundance: NA; v_gene: TRBV30; j_gene: TRBJ2-7; CDR3aa: CAWSGTGAYEQYF; CDR3nt: TGTGCCTGGAGTGGGACAGGGGCCTACGAGCAGTACTTC
d_gene: NA; abundance: NA; v_gene: TRBV6-5; j_gene: TRBJ1-1; CDR3aa: CASANLDRPGRAFF; CDR3nt: TGTGCCAGCGCTAACCTCGACAGACCAGGAAGAGCTTTCTTT
d_gene: NA; abundance: NA; v_gene: TRBV29-1; j_gene: TRBJ2-3; CDR3aa: CSVAPSDTQYF; CDR3nt: TGCAGCGTTGCCCCCTCAGATACGCAGTATTTT
d_gene: NA; abundance: NA; v_gene: TRBV5-4; j_gene: TRBJ1-2; CDR3aa: CASSYLVAVGGGYTF; CDR3nt: TGTGCCAGCAGTTACCTCGTGGCCGTTGGAGGGGGCTACACCTTC
d_gene: TRBD2; abundance: few; v_gene: TRBV11-3; j_gene: TRBJ2-2; CDR3aa: CASSLGGSGGYNTGELFF; CDR3nt: TGTGCCAGCAGCTTAGGAGGTAGCGGGGGGTATAACACCGGGGAGCTGTTTTTT
d_gene: NA; abundance: few; v_gene: TRBV7-8; j_gene: TRBJ1-3; CDR3aa: CASSPSTWNTIYF; CDR3nt: TGTGCCAGCAGCCCATCTACGTGGAACACCATATATTTT
d_gene: NA; abundance: few; v_gene: TRBV6-5; j_gene: TRBJ1-2; CDR3aa: CASKETTNYGYTF; CDR3nt: TGTGCCAGCAAGGAGACTACTAACTATGGCTACACCTTC
d_gene: NA; abundance: NA; v_gene: TRBV10-3; j_gene: TRBJ1-2; CDR3aa: CAISDRVRYGYTF; CDR3nt: TGTGCCATCAGTGACAGGGTACGGTATGGCTACACCTTC
d_gene: TRBD1; abundance: few; v_gene: TRBV3-1/TRBV3-2; j_gene: TRBJ1-1; CDR3aa: CASSPAASRGEAFF; CDR3nt: TGTGCCAGCAGCCCAGCGGCTTCCAGGGGGGAAGCTTTCTTT
d_gene: NA; abundance: NA; v_gene: TRBV19; j_gene: TRBJ1-1; CDR3aa: CASSMREKNTEAFF; CDR3nt: TGTGCCAGTAGTATGAGGGAGAAGAACACTGAAGCTTTCTTT
d_gene: TRBD1; abundance: NA; v_gene: TRBV10-2; j_gene: TRBJ2-5; CDR3aa: CASSERGQQETQYF; CDR3nt: TGCGCCAGCAGCGAACGGGGACAGCAAGAGACCCAGTACTTC
d_gene: TRBD1; abundance: NA; v_gene: TRBV4-2; j_gene: TRBJ1-1; CDR3aa: CASSQGVRQGGTEAFF; CDR3nt: TGTGCCAGCAGCCAGGGGGTTAGACAGGGCGGCACTGAAGCTTTCTTT
d_gene: NA; abundance: NA; v_gene: TRBV20-1; j_gene: TRBJ2-7; CDR3aa: CSASPSSGEQYF; CDR3nt: TGCAGTGCTAGTCCGTCCTCGGGCGAGCAGTACTTC
d_gene: TRBD2; abundance: NA; v_gene: TRBV15; j_gene: TRBJ2-1; CDR3aa: CATSGKRGSGNEQFF; CDR3nt: TGTGCCACCAGCGGTAAGCGGGGATCTGGCAATGAGCAGTTCTTC
d_gene: NA; abundance: NA; v_gene: TRBV5-1; j_gene: TRBJ1-2; CDR3aa: CASTPGGAGGYTF; CDR3nt: TGCGCCAGCACCCCTGGCGGGGCTGGTGGCTACACCTTC
d_gene: TRBD1; abundance: NA; v_gene: TRBV4-1; j_gene: TRBJ2-1; CDR3aa: CASSQVRTGQDEQFF; CDR3nt: TGCGCCAGCAGCCAAGTTAGGACAGGGCAGGATGAGCAGTTCTTC
d_gene: NA; abundance: NA; v_gene: TRBV10-1; j_gene: TRBJ2-3; CDR3aa: CASNRYPDTQYF; CDR3nt: TGCGCCAGCAACCGCTACCCAGATACGCAGTATTTT
d_gene: TRBD1; abundance: NA; v_gene: TRBV3-1/TRBV3-2; j_gene: TRBJ1-2; CDR3aa: CASSQLDRGWGYTF; CDR3nt: TGTGCCAGCAGCCAGCTGGACAGGGGTTGGGGCTACACCTTC
d_gene: NA; abundance: NA; v_gene: TRBV9; j_gene: TRBJ1-4; CDR3aa: CASSSSLGAPPVFF; CDR3nt: TGTGCCAGCAGCTCAAGTTTGGGGGCACCCCCTGTGTTTTTT